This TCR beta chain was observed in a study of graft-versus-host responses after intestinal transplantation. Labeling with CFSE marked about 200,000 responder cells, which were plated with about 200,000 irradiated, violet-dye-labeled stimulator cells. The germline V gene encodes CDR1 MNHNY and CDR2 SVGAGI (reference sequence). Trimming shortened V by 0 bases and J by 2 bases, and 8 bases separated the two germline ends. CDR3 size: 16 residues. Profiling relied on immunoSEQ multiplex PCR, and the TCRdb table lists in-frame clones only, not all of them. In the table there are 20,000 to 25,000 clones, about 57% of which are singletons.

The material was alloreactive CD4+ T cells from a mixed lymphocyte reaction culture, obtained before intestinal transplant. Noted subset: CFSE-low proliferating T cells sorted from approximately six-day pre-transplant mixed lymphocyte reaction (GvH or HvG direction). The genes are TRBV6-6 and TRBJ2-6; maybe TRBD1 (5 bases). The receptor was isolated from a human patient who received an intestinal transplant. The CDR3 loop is CASSYSTRAGANVLTF. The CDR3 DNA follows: TGTGCCAGCAGTTACTCGACCAGGGCTGGGGCCAACGTCCTGACTTTC.